The rows below give T cell receptor beta chains drawn from one sample of a study of blood T cells in healthy people across ages. TCRdb re-called the 5' RACE reads with MiXCR, one entry per CDR3 protein. The sample consists of 700,000 or so distinct CDR3 sequences, roughly 43% of them appearing once. Sequencing was carried out using blood. These receptors came from a man older than 75 in good health. Both conserved end residues are part of each CDR3. A D gene is named only where the DNA matches it firmly. The size entry is marked missing in some rows and otherwise reads once, few, many or a size class.

V gene,J gene,D gene,clone size,CDR3 DNA,CDR3 protein
TRBV20-1,TRBJ2-7,-,-,TGCAGTGCTAGAGATGTGCAGGCGTCCTACGAGCAGTACTTC,CSARDVQASYEQYF
TRBV15,TRBJ2-7,TRBD1,-,TGTGCCACCAGCAGCCTAGGACAGGGCCACGAGCAGTACTTC,CATSSLGQGHEQYF
TRBV20-1,TRBJ1-2,-,-,TGCAGTGCTGGAGATCGGATCTTGTCCCCTCTAGGCTACACCTTC,CSAGDRILSPLGYTF
TRBV20-1,TRBJ2-1,TRBD2,-,TGCAGTGCCCGCGGGAGCCGCTCCGACAATGAGCAGTTCTTC,CSARGSRSDNEQFF
TRBV7-3,TRBJ2-3,-,-,TGTGCCAGCGGAGAAGTGACAGATACGCAGTATTTT,CASGEVTDTQYF
TRBV2,TRBJ2-2,-,-,TGTGCCAGCAGTGGCTATGAAGCGGCGGGGATTAACACCGGGGAGCTGTTTTTT,CASSGYEAAGINTGELFF
TRBV20-1,TRBJ2-7,-,-,TGCAGTGCTACCGTCCGTAGGTACGAGCAGTACTTC,CSATVRRYEQYF
TRBV3-1,TRBJ2-5,TRBD2,-,TGTGCCAGCAGCCCCGCTCGCGGGGGGACCCAAGAGACCCAGTACTTC,CASSPARGGTQETQYF
TRBV7-2,TRBJ2-1,TRBD2,-,TGTGCCAGCAGCTTTCCTAGCGGGGGGGTACCCAGGAATGAGCAGTTCTTC,CASSFPSGGVPRNEQFF
TRBV4-2,TRBJ2-7,-,-,TGTGCCAGCAGCCAAAAGGGGGACGGCGAGCAGTACTTC,CASSQKGDGEQYF
TRBV5-5,TRBJ2-1,-,-,TGTGCCAGCAGCTACCGGGACGGTCGGGAGAATGAGCAGTTCTTC,CASSYRDGRENEQFF
TRBV7-9,TRBJ1-2,-,-,TGTGCCAGCAGCGACCAGACACCACACTATGGCTACACCTTC,CASSDQTPHYGYTF
TRBV18,TRBJ1-4,TRBD1,once,TGTGCCAGCTCAACCCGACAGGGAGTTGAAAAACTGTTTTTT,CASSTRQGVEKLFF
TRBV6-2/TRBV6-3,TRBJ1-6,-,-,TGTGCCAGCACCCCTCGTGAGGGGTGGAATTCACCCCTCCACTTT,CASTPREGWNSPLHF
TRBV20-1,TRBJ2-3,TRBD2,-,TGCAGTGCTACTCGGGCGGGAGGTCGAGATACGCAGTATTTT,CSATRAGGRDTQYF
TRBV5-4,TRBJ1-6,-,-,TGTGCCAGCAGCCGACGGACGCCCGATAATTCACCCCTCCACTTT,CASSRRTPDNSPLHF
TRBV20-1,TRBJ2-7,TRBD2,-,TGCAGTGCTAGGGGGGAGGGTGATAGCGGGAGCTACGAGCAGTACTTC,CSARGEGDSGSYEQYF
TRBV10-3,TRBJ1-1,TRBD1,-,TGTGCCATCAGTGATTACCAGGGGGCCTCTGAAGCTTTCTTT,CAISDYQGASEAFF
TRBV12-3/TRBV12-4,TRBJ1-2,-,-,TGTGCCAGCAGGCCCCAAGGGGCAGGTGGCTACACCTTC,CASRPQGAGGYTF
TRBV7-9,TRBJ1-6,TRBD1,-,TGTGCCAGCAGCCTACGTTCGGGACAGTCCAGCTCCTATAATTCACCCCTCCACTTT,CASSLRSGQSSSYNSPLHF
TRBV20-1,TRBJ2-1,TRBD2,-,TGCAGTGCTAGTCGCATGACTAGCGGGACCTTTTACAATGAGCAGTTCTTC,CSASRMTSGTFYNEQFF
TRBV20-1,TRBJ1-5,TRBD1,-,TGCAGTGCTCGCCGGGACAGAGACAGTAGATTACAGCCCCAGCATTTT,CSARRDRDSRLQPQHF
TRBV28,TRBJ2-1,TRBD2,-,TGTGCCAGCAGTCCGACTAGCGGGAAGGGCTATCGGTACAATGAGCAGTTCTTC,CASSPTSGKGYRYNEQFF
TRBV10-3,TRBJ2-1,TRBD1,-,TGTGCCATCAGTGGGAACCGGGACAGGGGTAGCAGTGAGCAGTTCTTC,CAISGNRDRGSSEQFF
TRBV6-2/TRBV6-3,TRBJ2-3,TRBD2,-,TGTGCCAGCACCGAAATGACTAGCGGGGGGGCAGAAGATACGCAGTATTTT,CASTEMTSGGAEDTQYF
TRBV6-4,TRBJ1-2,-,-,TGTGCCAGCAGTGAGGGGGCAGGGCTCGGCTACACCTTC,CASSEGAGLGYTF
TRBV15,TRBJ2-2,-,-,TGTGCCACCAGCAGGGATACAGGGCCCACCGGGGAGCTGTTTTTT,CATSRDTGPTGELFF
TRBV4-3,TRBJ2-7,-,-,TGCGCCAGCAGCCGGGGTGGGAGCGGATCCTACGAGCAGTACTTC,CASSRGGSGSYEQYF
TRBV5-1,TRBJ1-2,-,-,TGCGCCAGCAGCTTGTCCGCCAGGGTAATTGGAGGCTACACCTTC,CASSLSARVIGGYTF
TRBV20-1,TRBJ2-1,-,few,TGCAGTGCCCTCCTAGGGCCGTCTGGTAATGAGCAGTTCTTC,CSALLGPSGNEQFF
TRBV7-8,TRBJ2-7,TRBD2,few,TGTGCCAGCAGCCCCGGACTAGCGGGGCGGGGCTACGAGCAGTACTTC,CASSPGLAGRGYEQYF
TRBV12-3/TRBV12-4,TRBJ2-1,TRBD1,few,TGTGCCAGCAGTTTCGCCTTATCCGACAGGGATCTGAGGATGCAGTTCTTC,CASSFALSDRDLRMQFF
TRBV7-2,TRBJ2-3,-,few,TGTGCCAGCAGCTACAGGGATCCCACAGATACGCAGTATTTT,CASSYRDPTDTQYF
TRBV7-9,TRBJ1-5,-,-,TGTGCCAGCAGCTTAGCGGGCCAGCGGCCCCAGCATTTT,CASSLAGQRPQHF
TRBV9,TRBJ2-1,-,few,TGTGCCAGCAGCTCTCGACAGGGAGGGGGGGAGCAGTTCTTC,CASSSRQGGGEQFF
TRBV18,TRBJ1-5,-,-,TGTGCCAGCTCGCCACCCCAGGGCGGCAATCAGCCCCAGCATTTT,CASSPPQGGNQPQHF
TRBV6-2/TRBV6-3,TRBJ1-2,-,-,TGTGCCAGCAGTTACGATTCAGCCCTATCTAAGGGCTACACCTTC,CASSYDSALSKGYTF
TRBV12-5,TRBJ2-5,TRBD1,few,TGTGCTAGTGGCCCGGACAGGGGGCTGCAAGAGACCCAGTACTTC,CASGPDRGLQETQYF
TRBV12-3/TRBV12-4,TRBJ1-6,-,-,TGTGCCAGCAGTTTGACAAGCTATAATTCACCCCTCCACTTT,CASSLTSYNSPLHF
TRBV28,TRBJ1-2,-,-,TGTGCCAGCAGTTCTCCGGGGATTTTTAGGGGCTACACCTTC,CASSSPGIFRGYTF
TRBV20-1,TRBJ2-1,TRBD2,-,TGCAGTGCCCTGACTAGCGGGAGGGCCTTGTATAATGAGCAGTTCTTC,CSALTSGRALYNEQFF
TRBV20-1,TRBJ2-5,-,many,TGCAGTGCTAGTCAGGGGGGGAAGGAGACCCAGTACTTC,CSASQGGKETQYF